The 16 T cell receptor beta chains below all came from one sample that was sequenced in a study of shared clonotypes between healthy human individuals. Sequenced by immunoSEQ multiplex PCR; TCRdb stores in-frame clones only, minus some. The profile shows approximately 710,000 clones, roughly 88% of them singletons. The sequencing input was memory CD8+ T cells from PBMCs. Subset given: CD45RO+ cells pooled with CCR7-negative TemRA cells. The receptor source for this set is a man younger than 35 in good health. Some clones in this sample may be carry-over from other donors' samples.

The genes are TRBV5-1 and TRBJ2-2; the D is unclear. V lost 4 bases, J lost 1 base, and 11 bases lay in between. The germline V gene has CDR1 SGHRS and CDR2 YFSETQ. There are 15 residues in the CDR3. CDR3 sequence reads: CASSTKVGNTGELFF. The CDR3 DNA reads as TGCGCCAGCAGCACCAAGGTGGGGAACACCGGGGAGCTGTTTTTT.

The gene calls are TRBV4-3 and TRBJ1-5; D unresolved. Trimming took 0 bases from V and 6 from J, leaving 18 bases between them. The CDR3 spans 17 residues. CDR1 LGHNA and CDR2 YSLEER come from the germline V gene. This chain's CDR3 is CASSQELLVTPVQPQHF. The CDR3 nucleotides read TGCGCCAGCAGCCAAGAGCTCCTTGTAACGCCCGTTCAGCCCCAGCATTTT.

In DNA form, the CDR3 reads TGTGCCAGCTCACAAGGACTGGCGGGCACAGATACGCAGTATTTT. It translates to CASSQGLAGTDTQYF. This chain links TRBV18 with TRBJ2-3, with a possible D match to TRBD2 (5 bases). The V gene lost 4 bases and the J gene lost 1 base, with 12 bases spanning the gap. CDR3 length equals 15 residues. Germline CDR1 and CDR2: KGHSH and LQKENI.

The sample holds a few counts of this clone. V and J are TRBV30 and TRBJ1-1; TRBD1 is a possible D gene (5 bases). Germline CDR1 is GTSNPN and CDR2 is SVGIG (reference sequence). The CDR3 spans 11 residues. CDR3 coding DNA: TGTTCCGGGACTATGAACACTGAAGCTTTCTTT. The encoded protein is CSGTMNTEAFF.

The V call is TRBV27, the J call TRBJ2-1; TRBD1 matches 9 bases. Germline-derived CDR1 and CDR2 are MNHEY and SMNVEV (reference sequence). Losses at the gene ends were 3 bases for V and 5 bases for J; bases not matched to a gene: 5. This CDR3 region has 15 residues. The CDR3 loop reads CASSFRDRVNNEQFF. CDR3 in DNA: TGTGCCAGCAGTTTCCGGGACAGGGTAAACAATGAGCAGTTCTTC.

The chain carries TRBV7-9 and TRBJ1-2, with D possibly TRBD1 on 5 matching bases. This CDR3 has 13 amino acids. V lost 1 base and J 8 bases, leaving 11 bases between the germline ends. Germline CDR1 SEHNR, CDR2 FQNEAQ (reference sequence). CDR3 sequence: CASSLGGGTGYTF. The CDR3 DNA reads as TGTGCCAGCAGCTTAGGGGGAGGGACCGGCTACACCTTC.

The chain is built from TRBV5-4 and TRBJ2-1; 8 bases align to TRBD2. The germline V gene has CDR1 SGHNT and CDR2 YYREEE (reference sequence). Trimming cost V 2 bases and J 2 bases; bases outside gene matches: 12. This CDR3 spans 18 amino acids. The CDR3 loop is CASSLFWSSGIPYNEQFF. DNA for the CDR3: TGTGCCAGCAGCTTATTTTGGAGTAGCGGGATACCCTACAATGAGCAGTTCTTC.

J is TRBJ2-3 and V is TRBV5-1; tentatively, D is TRBD2 (5 bases). The V gene's germline CDR1 is SGHRS and CDR2 YFSETQ. Trimming shortened V by 2 bases and J by 6 bases, and 19 bases separated the two germline ends. The CDR3 is made up of 16 amino acids. The CDR3 DNA sequence: TGCGCCAGCAGCTTAAAGGTCGGAGGTCCAGGCGATACGCAGTATTTT. It codes for CASSLKVGGPGDTQYF.

The chain recombines TRBV28 with TRBJ2-3; TRBD2 might be the D (7 bases). This CDR3 has 15 residues. V was clipped by 8 bases and J by 0 bases, with 15 bases between them. Looked up from germline, CDR1 is MDHEN and CDR2 is SYDVKM. The CDR3 region is CASGQGGVSTDTQYF. In nucleotides, the CDR3 is TGTGCCAGCGGGCAAGGGGGGGTCAGCACAGATACGCAGTATTTT. The full variable domain, rest sourced from reference TRBV28 and TRBJ2-3, is DVKVTQSSRYLVKRTGEKVFLECVQDMDHENMFWYRQDPGLGLRLIYFSYDVKMKEKGDIPEGYSVSREKKERFSLILESASTNQTSMYLCASGQGGVSTDTQYFGPGTRLTVL.

Only one count was recorded for this clone. This chain uses TRBV7-9 with TRBJ2-5; 10 positions agree with TRBD2. The DNA end favors TRBJ2-7, so the J call may be wrong. Germline CDR1 SEHNR, CDR2 FQNEAQ (reference sequence). This CDR3 is 15 amino acids long. The CDR3 sequence is CASSSGTSVGDEQYF. The CDR3 DNA sequence: TGTGCCAGCAGCTCCGGGACTAGCGTCGGCGACGAGCAGTACTTC.

The chain employs TRBV10-1 and TRBJ2-7; D is undetermined. V lost 2 bases, J lost 6 bases, and 8 bases lay in between. The CDR3 is made up of 12 amino acids. The V gene's germline CDR1 is WNHNN and CDR2 SYGVQD (reference sequence). CDR3 nucleotide sequence: TGCGCCAGCAGTGAGACTATGCGCGAGCAGTACTTC. Amino acid sequence: CASSETMREQYF.

The chain uses TRBV7-3 and TRBJ2-7; unclear D gene. Looked up from germline, CDR1 is SGHTA and CDR2 is FQGTGA. The CDR3 totals 14 residues. V was shortened by 1 base and J by 1 base, with 8 bases between the two germline ends. Written as DNA, the CDR3 is TGTGCCAGCAGCTTAATCGGCAGTTCCTACGAGCAGTACTTC. Translating it yields CASSLIGSSYEQYF.

This clone turned up a few times. This rearrangement joins TRBV4-1 to TRBJ2-5; 15 bases match TRBD2. Germline assignment: CDR1 MGHRA and CDR2 YSYEKL. Trimming took 3 bases from V and 13 from J; bases not matched to a gene: 3. The CDR3 has 13 amino acids. CDR3 DNA: TGCGCCAGCAGCCAGGGACTAGCGGGAGGTTTGTACTTC. Amino acid sequence: CASSQGLAGGLYF.

This chain connects TRBV28 to TRBJ1-1, with a tentative D call TRBD1 (6 bases). Germline loops: CDR1 MDHEN, CDR2 SYDVKM. V was cut by 3 bases and J by 10 bases, with 15 bases left in between. This CDR3 has 13 amino acids. The CDR3, as DNA: TGTGCCAGCAGTTTTTCGGAAGGGGGGGTAGCTTTCTTT. It specifies CASSFSEGGVAFF.

In nucleotides, the CDR3 is TGTGCCAGCAGGATGGCCGGGACCCCGCTCACCGGGGAGCTGTTTTTT. It codes for CASRMAGTPLTGELFF. The chain uses TRBV7-3 and TRBJ2-2; TRBD1 or TRBD2 may be the D gene (5 bases each). Trimming left V 6 bases short and J 4 bases short, with 18 bases between. CDR1 and CDR2 (germline): SGHTA, FQGTGA. There are 16 residues in the CDR3.

Details on this clone: The junction does not match germline at one end; this may be a read error. The genes are TRBV6-5 and TRBJ1-1; D gene unclear. CDR3 length equals 15 residues. Germline V gene sequence: CDR1 MNHEY, CDR2 SVGAGI. DNA for the CDR3: TGTGCCAGCAGGTACTCACACGGGTCCTACACTGAAGCTTTCTTT. It encodes CASRYSHGSYTEAFF.